Each of the 32 T cell receptor beta chains below was sequenced from the same sample in a study of cytomegalovirus exposure and HLA in healthy donors (dated by TCRdb to about 2017). Preparation of the library involved the immunoSEQ multiplex PCR assay. For the multiplex PCR, a mixture combining 60 forward primers for TCR Vbeta segments and 13 reverse primers for TCR Jbeta segments was used. TCRdb re-hosts the immuneACCESS table, in-frame sequences only. Its copies lack some clones; in the studies checked, an unresolved V gene accounts for under half of them, and the cause for the rest is not known. For this sample there are about 130,000 clones; 65% to 75% appear just once. 4% of the sample rests with the top ten. The sample taken for sequencing was PBMCs. Receptors were obtained from a man aged 40-49 years in good health and CMV-seropositive.

The chain uses TRBV2 and TRBJ1-1, with 9 bases matching TRBD1. V was clipped by 6 bases and J by 5 bases; unmatched bases: 4. Germline CDR1 SNHLY, CDR2 FYNNEI. The CDR3 is 13 residues long. This CDR3 is CASRQGAGTEAFF. The CDR3 DNA reads TGTGCCAGCAGACAGGGGGCCGGTACTGAAGCTTTCTTT.

This chain uses TRBV7-6 with TRBJ2-2, with D perhaps TRBD2 (6 bases). Germline-derived CDR1 and CDR2 are SGHVS and FNYEAQ. The CDR3 loop spans 14 amino acids. V lost 5 bases, J lost 1 base, and 8 bases lay in between. This CDR3 is CASSQGGNTGELFF. CDR3 coding DNA: TGTGCCAGCAGCCAGGGAGGGAACACCGGGGAGCTGTTTTTT.

This clone has only one observation. The chain uses TRBV6-6 and TRBJ2-5; D perhaps matches TRBD1 (5 bases). The CDR3 is 11 residues long. Trimming took off 7 bases at V and 5 bases at J, with 8 bases between the two ends. Germline V gene lookup returns CDR1 MNHNY and CDR2 SVGAGI (reference sequence). The CDR3 coding sequence is TGTGCCAGCAAGGGGTGGGAGACCCAGTACTTC. This translates into CASKGWETQYF.

The CDR3 DNA reads TGCGCCAGCAGCTTGGAAGGACAGGGCTTTGGTGAAGCTTTCTTT. It yields the protein CASSLEGQGFGEAFF. This rearrangement joins TRBV5-1 to TRBJ1-1, with 8 nucleotides matching TRBD1. Looked up from germline, CDR1 is SGHRS and CDR2 is YFSETQ. The CDR3 extends over 15 amino acids. With V trimmed by 0 bases and J by 7 bases, 8 bases remained unmatched.

CDR3 in DNA: TGCGCCAGCAGCATCGACAGGGGGCGCAACAATGAGCAGTTCTTC. It codes for CASSIDRGRNNEQFF. The chain has TRBV5-1 and TRBJ2-1; 10 bases line up with TRBD1. Per germline, CDR1 SGHRS and CDR2 YFSETQ. V trimming: 4 bases; J trimming: 5 bases; junction bases outside the gene matches: 6. This CDR3 spans 15 amino acids.

The sample holds a few counts of this clone. The V call is TRBV20-1, the J call TRBJ2-7; D is possibly TRBD1 (5 bases). V dropped 5 bases and J dropped 6 bases, with 11 bases sitting between them. The CDR3 is 11 residues long. CDR1 and CDR2 from the germline V gene are DFQATT and SNEGSKA (reference sequence). The CDR3 nucleotides read TGCAGTGCTCCTAGGGGTATCGAGCAGTACTTC. Its translation: CSAPRGIEQYF.

This chain joins TRBV14 and TRBJ2-2; D is perhaps TRBD2 (6 bases). The CDR3 length is 16 residues. CDR1 and CDR2 (germline): SGHDN, FVKESK. V dropped 2 bases and J dropped 0 bases, with 10 bases sitting between them. This chain's CDR3 is CASSQWGVANTGELFF. CDR3 in DNA: TGTGCCAGCAGCCAATGGGGGGTTGCGAACACCGGGGAGCTGTTTTTT.

The rearrangement uses TRBV2 and TRBJ1-6; 8 bases line up with TRBD1. Trimming removed 7 bases from V and 6 bases from J; junction bases left unmatched: 8. The CDR3 runs to 15 residues. Germline lookup yields CDR1 SNHLY and CDR2 FYNNEI. This CDR3 is CASKDRQGTNSPLHF. The CDR3 DNA reads as TGTGCCAGCAAGGATCGACAGGGGACTAATTCACCCCTCCACTTT.

CDR3 DNA sequence: TGTGCCAGCAGCGTAGCTACGGGAGGGGACAGGGGCGATGAGCAGTTCTTC. Protein: CASSVATGGDRGDEQFF. V usage is TRBV9 and J usage is TRBJ2-1; 10 bases agree with TRBD1. The CDR3 runs to 17 residues. Per germline, CDR1 SGDLS and CDR2 YYNGEE. V lost 0 bases, J lost 8 bases, and 11 bases stayed unmatched.

This clone has a handful of counts. This chain joins TRBV7-2 and TRBJ2-5, with TRBD2 matching 10 bases. The germline V gene has CDR1 SGHTA and CDR2 FQGNSA. With 3 bases clipped from V and 4 bases from J, the junction kept 11 bases outside the gene matches. This CDR3 spans 17 amino acids. DNA for the CDR3: TGTGCCAGCAGCTTTATGGGAACTAGCGGGAAGGGAGAGACCCAGTACTTC. Its protein product is CASSFMGTSGKGETQYF.

The chain's CDR3 is CASSLGRQTTGGVSYTF. For the CDR3, the DNA is TGTGCCAGCAGCTTAGGAAGGCAGACTACAGGGGGCGTTAGCTACACCTTC. The chain uses TRBV7-8 and TRBJ1-2; 9 bases are shared with TRBD1. This CDR3 is 17 amino acids long. CDR1 is SGHVS, CDR2 FQNEAQ, per germline. Trimming took 1 base from V and 9 from J; bases not matched to a gene: 15.

The gene calls are TRBV5-1 and TRBJ1-2; 7 positions match TRBD1. The germline gives CDR1 SGHRS, CDR2 YFSETQ. The CDR3 totals 15 residues. With 2 bases clipped from V and 8 bases from J, the junction kept 12 bases outside the gene matches. This CDR3 is CASSFTTGRGEGYTF. The CDR3 DNA reads as TGCGCCAGCAGCTTTACGACAGGGCGGGGAGAGGGCTACACCTTC.

The chain recombines TRBV6-6 with TRBJ1-1, with TRBD1 matching 7 bases. With V trimmed by 6 bases and J by 5 bases, 15 bases remained unmatched. CDR3 size: 16 residues. From germline, CDR1 is MNHNY and CDR2 SVGAGI (reference sequence). CDR3 sequence (DNA): TGTGCCAGCAGACGACCGACAGGGTTTGGGGGAACTGAAGCTTTCTTT. Translated, it gives CASRRPTGFGGTEAFF.

The chain has TRBV6-5 and TRBJ2-7; D might be TRBD2 (6 bases). Germline lookup yields CDR1 MNHEY and CDR2 SVGAGI. The CDR3 loop spans 12 amino acids. V was clipped by 8 bases and J by 2 bases, with 10 bases between them. Here the CDR3 DNA reads TGTGCCAGCGGGGAGGTAACCTACGAGCAGTACTTC. Its protein product is CASGEVTYEQYF.

The chain employs TRBV11-2 and TRBJ2-7; the match to TRBD1 covers 7 bases. V gave up 5 bases and J gave up 5 bases; unmatched junction bases: 6. Germline V gives CDR1 SGHAT, CDR2 FQNNGV. The CDR3 spans 13 residues. The CDR3 protein is CASSPTGYNEQYF. CDR3 coding DNA: TGTGCCAGCAGCCCGACAGGGTATAACGAGCAGTACTTC.

Worth noting for this clone: One junction end does not reproduce the germline sequence, and a read error may be involved. This chain uses TRBV7-7 with TRBJ2-3; 11 bases line up with TRBD2. This CDR3 region has 15 residues. Germline-derived CDR1 and CDR2 are SSHAT and FNYEAQ (reference sequence). This CDR3 is CASSLLAGVPDTQYF. CDR3 DNA: TGTGCTAGCAGCTTACTAGCGGGAGTTCCAGATACGCAGTATTTT.

The chain uses TRBV6-5 and TRBJ1-6, with TRBD1 as a possible D gene (5 bases). Germline values: CDR1 MNHEY, CDR2 SVGAGI. V gave up 7 bases and J gave up 16 bases, with 26 bases separating them. The CDR3 runs 15 residues. The CDR3 DNA is TGTGCCAGCACCCCCGGGGCGGGAAGAAGGGGTATGCTCCACTTT. As protein: CASTPGAGRRGMLHF.

In DNA form, the CDR3 reads TGTGCCAGCACCGACGGGGGTAGCAATCAGCCCCAGCATTTT. It is translated as CASTDGGSNQPQHF. The J gene is TRBJ1-5, the V gene TRBV7-9, with a tentative D call TRBD1 (5 bases). V lost 7 bases and J 0 bases, leaving 10 bases between the germline ends. The CDR3 length is 14 residues. CDR1 SEHNR and CDR2 FQNEAQ come from the germline V gene (reference sequence).

This clone appeared once. The CDR3 DNA reads as TGTGCCAGTAGTCTCTTGACAGTGCAAACCTACGAGCAGTACTTC. Protein: CASSLLTVQTYEQYF. V usage is TRBV19 and J usage is TRBJ2-7; tentative D call: TRBD1 (5 bases). Germline V gene sequence: CDR1 LNHDA, CDR2 SQIVND (reference sequence). This CDR3 is built from 15 residues. V was pared by 5 bases and J by 2 bases, with 16 bases between.

The V gene is TRBV19, the J gene TRBJ1-2; D possibly corresponds to TRBD1 (5 bases). Trimming stripped 3 bases from V and 3 bases from J, with 17 bases between. Per germline, CDR1 LNHDA and CDR2 SQIVND (reference sequence). CDR3 length: 16 residues. This CDR3 reads CASSILLASGDYGYTF. The CDR3 bases are TGTGCCAGTAGTATCTTGCTTGCGTCGGGGGACTATGGCTACACCTTC.

V usage is TRBV15 and J usage is TRBJ2-1; 9 nucleotides align to TRBD2. Germline trimming cut 5 bases from V and 6 bases from J; bases unmatched to any gene: 14. In germline, CDR1 is LNHNV, CDR2 YYDKDF (reference sequence). This CDR3 comprises 17 residues. Here the CDR3 DNA reads TGTGCCACCAGCCGAGGCCCGGGCGGGAGGGCCGGCAATGAGCAGTTCTTC. Protein: CATSRGPGGRAGNEQFF.

V and J are TRBV6-5 and TRBJ2-7; D possibly corresponds to TRBD2 (7 bases). The germline CDR1 and CDR2 sequences are MNHEY and SVGAGI. Trimming stripped 4 bases from V and 3 bases from J, with 13 bases between. CDR3 length: 14 amino acids. The CDR3 loop reads CASSSGGGGYEQYF. The CDR3, as DNA: TGTGCCAGCAGTTCCGGAGGGGGGGGCTACGAGCAGTACTTC.

A few counts support this clone. The chain joins TRBV19 to TRBJ2-5; 16 nucleotides match TRBD2. Germline CDR1 reads LNHDA; CDR2 reads SQIVND (reference sequence). This CDR3 spans 16 amino acids. The trim removed 5 bases at V and 4 bases at J, leaving 4 bases unmatched. In nucleotides, the CDR3 is TGTGCCAGTAGTTCCGGGACTAGCGGGAGGGGAGAGACCCAGTACTTC. Translating gives CASSSGTSGRGETQYF.

This clone was found a few times. The V gene is TRBV6-1, the J gene TRBJ2-7, with 8 bases identical to TRBD1. Germline V gene lookup returns CDR1 MNHNS and CDR2 SASEGT. CDR3 length equals 14 residues. V lost 6 bases and J lost 3; bases outside the gene matches: 7. CDR3 bases: TGTGCCAGCAGGGTGGACAGGGACTTCTACGAGCAGTACTTC. This gives the protein CASRVDRDFYEQYF.

For the CDR3, the DNA is TGTGCCAGCAGGACAGGGAGTTTGGAGACCCAGTACTTC. Its protein is CASRTGSLETQYF. V is TRBV2 and J is TRBJ2-5, with TRBD1 identical over 7 bases. This CDR3 is built from 13 residues. The J segment lost 5 bases and the V segment lost 6 bases, leaving 6 bases of the junction unmatched. The germline V gene encodes CDR1 SNHLY and CDR2 FYNNEI.

The chain links TRBV27 to TRBJ2-7; 10 bases agree with TRBD2. V dropped 5 bases and J dropped 2; count of bases not matched to a gene: 3. Germline V gene lookup returns CDR1 MNHEY and CDR2 SMNVEV (reference sequence). The CDR3 covers 14 residues. CDR3 coding DNA: TGTGCCAGCAGTGGGGGACTAGCGCCCTACGAGCAGTACTTC. This codes for CASSGGLAPYEQYF.

This clone was detected only once. The chain carries TRBV4-3 and TRBJ2-1, with D maybe TRBD2 (6 bases). Trimming took off 0 bases at V and 3 bases at J, with 18 bases between the two ends. The CDR3 is 18 residues long. Looked up from germline, CDR1 is LGHNA and CDR2 is YSLEER. CDR3 region: CASSQDSGTGGVYNEQFF. DNA for the CDR3: TGCGCCAGCAGCCAAGATTCCGGAACTGGCGGGGTCTACAATGAGCAGTTCTTC.

The V call is TRBV4-3, the J call TRBJ1-5; no clear D gene. Trimming pared 5 bases from V and 5 bases from J, leaving 13 bases between. This CDR3 has 14 amino acids. CDR1 is LGHNA and CDR2 is YSLEER in the germline V gene. CDR3 region: CASSSERGDQPQHF. In DNA form, the CDR3 reads TGCGCCAGCAGCTCAGAACGTGGAGATCAGCCCCAGCATTTT.

The V gene is TRBV2, the J gene TRBJ1-5; 9 positions agree with TRBD1. The V gene's germline CDR1 is SNHLY and CDR2 FYNNEI. This CDR3 is 15 amino acids long. J gave up 4 bases and V 3 bases, and 4 bases lay outside the gene matches. CDR3 DNA sequence: TGTGCCAGCAGTGATACAGGGGGCATGAATCAGCCCCAGCATTTT. It translates to CASSDTGGMNQPQHF.

This chain connects TRBV20-1 to TRBJ2-7; 7 nucleotides align to TRBD1. CDR1 and CDR2 from the germline V gene are DFQATT and SNEGSKA (reference sequence). The CDR3 is 11 amino acids. Trimming cost V 3 bases and J 4 bases; bases outside gene matches: 0. CDR3 DNA: TGCAGTGCTAGGGGACAGTACGAGCAGTACTTC. Amino acid sequence: CSARGQYEQYF.

V is TRBV4-1 and J is TRBJ2-1; TRBD1 matches 11 bases. The V and J ends lost 3 bases and 9 bases, in that order; junction bases with no gene match: 7. CDR3 size: 15 residues. The V gene's germline CDR1 is MGHRA and CDR2 YSYEKL. The CDR3 sequence: CASSHRTGGKAEQFF. CDR3 nucleotide sequence: TGCGCCAGCAGCCATCGGACAGGGGGCAAGGCTGAGCAGTTCTTC.

The rearrangement joins TRBV7-9 to TRBJ1-1; a possible D gene is TRBD1 (6 bases). The CDR3 sequence is 13 residues long. Germline V gene data show CDR1 as SEHNR and CDR2 as FQNEAQ (reference sequence). Deletions cut 4 bases from V and 3 bases from J, with 9 bases between. In DNA form, the CDR3 reads TGTGCCAGCAGCTCCCAGGGGTACACTGAAGCTTTCTTT. Translation gives CASSSQGYTEAFF. Full variable domain (remainder filled in from reference TRBV7-9 and TRBJ1-1): DTGVSQNPRHKITKRGQNVTFRCDPISEHNRLYWYRQTLGQGPEFLTYFQNEAQLEKSRLLSDRFSAERPKGSFSTLEIQRTEQGDSAMYLCASSSQGYTEAFFGQGTRLTVV.